The rows below give T cell receptor beta chains drawn from one sample of a study of blood T cell repertoires in COVID-19. Assay: immunoSEQ multiplex PCR; the TCRdb copy retains only in-frame clones and omits some. The sample holds some 80,000 clones, about four fifths seen once. Source material: peripheral blood. The receptors here all came from a human donor in a cohort sampled during active COVID-19. CDR3s include the opening cysteine and the closing phenylalanine or tryptophan. Fields, in order: D gene, V gene, clone size, J gene, CDR3 DNA, CDR3 protein. The D gene is left open where the match is weak. The size field is filled for only some rows; it gives once, few, many or a size class.

d_gene: .
v_gene: TRBV2
abundance: once
j_gene: TRBJ2-7
CDR3nt: TGTGCCAGCACGTCTCCTGGGGCAGGGTACGTGGAGCAGTACTTC
CDR3aa: CASTSPGAGYVEQYF

d_gene: .
v_gene: TRBV4-2
abundance: .
j_gene: TRBJ1-2
CDR3nt: TGTGCCAGCAGCCAAGATCGGGGGGCTGGAGGCTACACCTTC
CDR3aa: CASSQDRGAGGYTF

d_gene: .
v_gene: TRBV9
abundance: .
j_gene: TRBJ1-1
CDR3nt: TGTGCCAGCAGCCTCCACTCCCAGGCTGAAGCTTTCTTT
CDR3aa: CASSLHSQAEAFF

d_gene: .
v_gene: TRBV12-3/TRBV12-4
abundance: .
j_gene: TRBJ2-7
CDR3nt: TGTGCCAGCAACTATGGTCCACCCTACGAGCAGTACTTC
CDR3aa: CASNYGPPYEQYF

d_gene: TRBD1
v_gene: TRBV12-3/TRBV12-4
abundance: .
j_gene: TRBJ2-7
CDR3nt: TGTGCCAGCAGACAGGGGTACGAGCAGTACTTC
CDR3aa: CASRQGYEQYF

d_gene: TRBD1
v_gene: TRBV27
abundance: .
j_gene: TRBJ2-7
CDR3nt: TGTGCCAGCAGTTTTAATGGACAGGGCTTCTACGAGCAGTACTTC
CDR3aa: CASSFNGQGFYEQYF

d_gene: .
v_gene: TRBV7-8
abundance: .
j_gene: TRBJ2-6
CDR3nt: TGTGCCAGCAGCCCCGACAGCCCTGGGGCCAACGTCCTGACTTTC
CDR3aa: CASSPDSPGANVLTF

d_gene: TRBD1
v_gene: TRBV18
abundance: .
j_gene: TRBJ1-2
CDR3nt: TGTGCCAGCTCACCACCTGGACAGGCTGAGGGCTACACCTTC
CDR3aa: CASSPPGQAEGYTF

d_gene: .
v_gene: TRBV5-1
abundance: .
j_gene: TRBJ1-5
CDR3nt: TGCGCCAGCAGTATTTCGGGAGATCAGCCCCAGCATTTT
CDR3aa: CASSISGDQPQHF

d_gene: .
v_gene: TRBV5-6
abundance: .
j_gene: TRBJ2-1
CDR3nt: TGTGCCAGCAGCTTGGTTGGCGAGCAGTTCTTC
CDR3aa: CASSLVGEQFF

d_gene: TRBD2
v_gene: TRBV7-2
abundance: .
j_gene: TRBJ2-5
CDR3nt: TGTGCCAGCAGCTTAGGGCAGACTAGCGGCCAAGAGACCCAGTACTTC
CDR3aa: CASSLGQTSGQETQYF

d_gene: .
v_gene: TRBV19
abundance: .
j_gene: TRBJ2-7
CDR3nt: TGTGCCAGTAGTCCTCGAGGCCGCTCGGCTTCCTACGAGCAGTACTTC
CDR3aa: CASSPRGRSASYEQYF

d_gene: TRBD1
v_gene: TRBV6-5
abundance: .
j_gene: TRBJ1-2
CDR3nt: TGTGCCAGCAGTTCCTCCGGGACAGGGGGCAACTATGGCTACACCTTC
CDR3aa: CASSSSGTGGNYGYTF

d_gene: TRBD1
v_gene: TRBV9
abundance: .
j_gene: TRBJ2-5
CDR3nt: TGTGCCAGCAGCGTTACAGGGGGGGAGACCCAGTACTTC
CDR3aa: CASSVTGGETQYF

d_gene: TRBD2
v_gene: TRBV7-9
abundance: .
j_gene: TRBJ2-7
CDR3nt: TGTGCCAGCAGCCCTGGGGTTAGCGGGGATTTCTACGAGCAGTACTTC
CDR3aa: CASSPGVSGDFYEQYF

d_gene: .
v_gene: TRBV11-3
abundance: .
j_gene: TRBJ2-2
CDR3nt: TGTGCCAGCAGCTTATACGGCGGGACAGAAGAAACCCCAAACACCGGGGAGCTGTTTTTT
CDR3aa: CASSLYGGTEETPNTGELFF

d_gene: TRBD2
v_gene: TRBV25-1
abundance: few
j_gene: TRBJ2-7
CDR3nt: TGTGCCAGCAGTGGAAGCGGGGAGGTCTACGAGCAGTACTTC
CDR3aa: CASSGSGEVYEQYF

d_gene: TRBD2
v_gene: TRBV6-6
abundance: .
j_gene: TRBJ2-7
CDR3nt: TGTGCCAGCAGTTACTCGATCGGGGGGGCGAGAGAGCAGTACTTC
CDR3aa: CASSYSIGGAREQYF

d_gene: .
v_gene: TRBV9
abundance: .
j_gene: TRBJ1-1
CDR3nt: TGTGCCAGCATCCCGGGAGGGGGGGCCGGCACTGAAGCTTTCTTT
CDR3aa: CASIPGGGAGTEAFF

d_gene: TRBD1
v_gene: TRBV3-1/TRBV3-2
abundance: once
j_gene: TRBJ1-1
CDR3nt: TGTGCCAGCAGCCAAGACACCGGGACAGGACTCCTGTTGGCCACCCACTCTAAAGCTTTCTTT
CDR3aa: CASSQDTGTGLLLATHSKAFF

d_gene: .
v_gene: TRBV6-2/TRBV6-3
abundance: .
j_gene: TRBJ2-3
CDR3nt: TGTGCCAGCAGTCTCGGACAACCGTGGGCAGGCTACACAGATACGCAGTATTTT
CDR3aa: CASSLGQPWAGYTDTQYF

d_gene: .
v_gene: TRBV6-5
abundance: .
j_gene: TRBJ2-7
CDR3nt: TGTGCCAGCAGCCGGGGACTCCCGGACGAGCAGTACTTC
CDR3aa: CASSRGLPDEQYF

d_gene: .
v_gene: TRBV6-2/TRBV6-3
abundance: .
j_gene: TRBJ1-2
CDR3nt: TGTGCCAGCAGTCCACGCCTCGTGCAGAACTATGGCTACACCTTC
CDR3aa: CASSPRLVQNYGYTF

d_gene: .
v_gene: TRBV7-9
abundance: .
j_gene: TRBJ1-2
CDR3nt: TGTGCCAGCAGCTTCATAGTAATAAGAGACAGTGGCTACACCTTC
CDR3aa: CASSFIVIRDSGYTF

d_gene: TRBD1
v_gene: TRBV24-1
abundance: .
j_gene: TRBJ2-6
CDR3nt: TGTGCCACCAGTGCGACCCCAGGGGGCTCTGGGGCCAACGTCCTGACTTTC
CDR3aa: CATSATPGGSGANVLTF

d_gene: .
v_gene: TRBV3-1/TRBV3-2
abundance: .
j_gene: TRBJ1-1
CDR3nt: TGTGCCAGCAGCCCCCCGGGGGGCACTGAAGCTTTCTTT
CDR3aa: CASSPPGGTEAFF

d_gene: .
v_gene: TRBV7-6
abundance: .
j_gene: TRBJ1-1
CDR3nt: TGTGCCAGCAGCATAGGGACTCAGGCGGAGGCTGAAGCTTTCTTT
CDR3aa: CASSIGTQAEAEAFF

d_gene: TRBD1
v_gene: TRBV6-5
abundance: .
j_gene: TRBJ2-7
CDR3nt: TGTGCCAGCAGAATCCCCGGGACAGCCAACGAGCAGTACTTC
CDR3aa: CASRIPGTANEQYF

d_gene: .
v_gene: TRBV9
abundance: once
j_gene: TRBJ1-3
CDR3nt: TGTGCCAGCAGCGTAGATGCGGGAATAGGAAACACCATATATTTT
CDR3aa: CASSVDAGIGNTIYF

d_gene: .
v_gene: TRBV30
abundance: .
j_gene: TRBJ1-1
CDR3nt: TGTGCCTGGAGCCCCAAGGGGGTTCAAATGAACACTGAAGCTTTCTTT
CDR3aa: CAWSPKGVQMNTEAFF

d_gene: .
v_gene: TRBV7-8
abundance: .
j_gene: TRBJ1-5
CDR3nt: TGTGCCAGCAGCTTAGCCCCAGGGAAGGATCAGCCCCAGCATTTT
CDR3aa: CASSLAPGKDQPQHF

d_gene: .
v_gene: TRBV4-3
abundance: .
j_gene: TRBJ1-4
CDR3nt: TGCGCCAGCAGCCTTCGGGGTAAGGTTGATGTGCCTACTGAAAAACTGTTTTTT
CDR3aa: CASSLRGKVDVPTEKLFF

d_gene: .
v_gene: TRBV30
abundance: .
j_gene: TRBJ1-1
CDR3nt: TGTGCCTGGAGTGGAAGGGGCGAGACTGAAGCTTTCTTT
CDR3aa: CAWSGRGETEAFF

d_gene: TRBD1
v_gene: TRBV9
abundance: .
j_gene: TRBJ1-1
CDR3nt: TGTGCCAGCAGCGTAGTGGGACAGACGACGAACACTGAAGCTTTCTTT
CDR3aa: CASSVVGQTTNTEAFF

d_gene: TRBD2
v_gene: TRBV19
abundance: .
j_gene: TRBJ2-2
CDR3nt: TGTGCCAGTAGTACTCCGGGACTAGCGGCGAACACCGGGGAGCTGTTTTTT
CDR3aa: CASSTPGLAANTGELFF

d_gene: TRBD2
v_gene: TRBV5-6
abundance: .
j_gene: TRBJ2-1
CDR3nt: TGTGCCAGCAGCTCCGGACTAGCGGGGGGCCTGGTCTCCTACAATGAGCAGTTCTTC
CDR3aa: CASSSGLAGGLVSYNEQFF

d_gene: TRBD1
v_gene: TRBV5-8
abundance: .
j_gene: TRBJ1-2
CDR3nt: TGTGCCAGCAGTCCAGGGGGAAGCAGGACGAACTATGGCTACACCTTC
CDR3aa: CASSPGGSRTNYGYTF